Each of the 26 T cell receptor beta chains below was sequenced from the same sample in a study of T cell changes during pregnancy in multiple sclerosis (dated by TCRdb to between 2018 and 2021). The library came from the immunoSEQ multiplex PCR assay. Here the immuneACCESS table is served through TCRdb, limited to in-frame sequences with V and J called. Missing clones are a known gap in these copies; in checked studies unresolved V genes cover under half, and the rest lacks a known reason. The sample has tens of thousands of clones on record, approximately 88% of them singletons. The ten largest clones represent approximately 5.3% of the sample. The source was peripheral blood, collected in the first trimester of pregnancy. These receptors were obtained from a female donor in good health, enrolled as a control in a pregnancy study.

This chain uses TRBV28 with TRBJ1-1; possible D gene TRBD1, 5 bases. Trimming removed 7 bases from V and 0 bases from J, with 9 bases in between. CDR3 length equals 13 residues. Germline V gene sequence: CDR1 MDHEN, CDR2 SYDVKM. The CDR3 is CASKRQLNTEAFF. CDR3 bases: TGTGCCAGCAAAAGACAGTTGAACACTGAAGCTTTCTTT.

The chain is built from TRBV5-5 and TRBJ2-4, with 9 bases aligning to TRBD1. Losses at the gene ends were 4 bases for V and 2 bases for J; bases not matched to a gene: 7. The CDR3 is 16 residues long. Germline values: CDR1 SGHKS, CDR2 YYEKEE (reference sequence). The DNA of the CDR3 is TGTGCCAGCAGCAGAACAGGGGGCGCGTCCAAAAACATTCAGTACTTC. It codes for CASSRTGGASKNIQYF.

The rearrangement links TRBV18 to TRBJ2-1; 8 bases align to TRBD1. This CDR3 spans 15 amino acids. CDR1 is KGHSH and CDR2 is LQKENI in the germline V gene. Losses at the gene ends were 3 bases for V and 4 bases for J; bases not matched to a gene: 5. Written as DNA, the CDR3 is TGTGCCAGCTCACCCGACAGGGGCCTGTACAATGAGCAGTTCTTC. Protein: CASSPDRGLYNEQFF.

The rearrangement links TRBV12-5 to TRBJ2-1; 9 bases align to TRBD1. Per the germline V gene, CDR1 is LGHNT and CDR2 is FRNRAP. J was trimmed by 10 bases and V by 0 bases; bases with no gene match: 13. The CDR3 extends over 17 amino acids. This CDR3 reads CASGLVTRDRVDGEQFF. The CDR3 DNA reads TGTGCTAGTGGTTTGGTGACCCGGGACAGGGTAGATGGGGAGCAGTTCTTC. Supplemented by reference TRBV12-5 and TRBJ2-1, the full variable domain reads DARVTQTPRHKVTEMGQEVTMRCQPILGHNTVFWYRQTMMQGLELLAYFRNRAPLDDSGMPKDRFSAEMPDATLATLKIQPSEPRDSAVYFCASGLVTRDRVDGEQFFGPGTRLTVL.

This chain joins TRBV5-6 and TRBJ2-3; D might be TRBD1 (6 bases). The germline V gene encodes CDR1 SGHDT and CDR2 YYEEEE. Trimming left V 2 bases short and J 0 bases short, with 10 bases between. This CDR3 spans 15 amino acids. The CDR3 coding sequence is TGTGCCAGCAGCTTAGGACAGCTTAGCACAGATACGCAGTATTTT. This translates into CASSLGQLSTDTQYF. Combining the CDR3 with reference TRBV5-6 and TRBJ2-3 gives the whole variable domain DAGVTQSPTHLIKTRGQQVTLRCSPKSGHDTVSWYQQALGQGPQFIFQYYEEEERQRGNFPDRFSGHQFPNYSSELNVNALLLGDSALYLCASSLGQLSTDTQYFGPGTRLTVL.

The chain has TRBV10-2 and TRBJ1-1; tentative D call: TRBD1 (5 bases). The CDR3 sequence is 12 residues long. The germline V gene has CDR1 WSHSY and CDR2 SAAADI. The V end was cut by 6 bases, the J end by 1 base, with 6 bases between. The CDR3: CASRTENTEAFF. The CDR3 nucleotides read TGCGCCAGCAGGACAGAGAACACTGAAGCTTTCTTT.

CDR3 loop: CATSRDKSSGNNEQFF. The CDR3 DNA is TGTGCCACCAGCAGAGATAAGAGTAGCGGAAACAATGAGCAGTTCTTC. J is TRBJ2-1 and V is TRBV15, with D possibly matching TRBD2 (6 bases). Trimming pared 0 bases from V and 5 bases from J, leaving 14 bases between. The CDR3 runs 16 residues. CDR1 is LNHNV and CDR2 is YYDKDF in the germline V gene (reference sequence).

This clone was counted a few times. In nucleotides, the CDR3 is TGTGCCAGCAGCTCAGCCTCCTCCCATTCACCCCTCCACTTT. It specifies CASSSASSHSPLHF. This chain uses TRBV7-9 with TRBJ1-6; no firm D call. The CDR3 contains 14 residues. From germline, CDR1 is SEHNR and CDR2 FQNEAQ (reference sequence). The ends were cut back, 4 bases at V and 8 bases at J, with 12 bases in the middle.

V and J are TRBV27 and TRBJ1-5; 8 bases are a match to TRBD1. The CDR3 contains 15 residues. Losses at the gene ends were 7 bases for V and 2 bases for J; bases not matched to a gene: 7. Per germline, CDR1 MNHEY and CDR2 SMNVEV (reference sequence). The CDR3 region is CASKSGQGGNQPQHF. The DNA for the CDR3 is TGTGCCAGCAAAAGTGGACAGGGTGGCAATCAGCCCCAGCATTTT.

This sequence joins TRBV19 and TRBJ2-3; D is possibly TRBD1 (6 bases). V lost 5 bases and J 5 bases, leaving 17 bases between the germline ends. In germline, CDR1 is LNHDA, CDR2 SQIVND (reference sequence). The CDR3 spans 15 residues. CDR3 region: CASSLRQARGDTQYF. CDR3 nucleotides: TGTGCCAGTAGTCTTCGGCAGGCCAGGGGAGATACGCAGTATTTT.

The chain links TRBV28 to TRBJ1-6, with TRBD1 matching 7 bases. CDR3 size: 16 residues. V trimming: 4 bases; J trimming: 11 bases; junction bases outside the gene matches: 14. The germline V gene encodes CDR1 MDHEN and CDR2 SYDVKM. The CDR3 DNA reads TGTGCCAGCAGTTCCCCTCTTAGGACAGGTTCGGCACCCCTCCACTTT. Protein product: CASSSPLRTGSAPLHF.

The V and J genes are TRBV4-1 and TRBJ2-5; D may be TRBD2 (6 bases). The CDR3 has 13 residues. V was clipped by 4 bases and J by 5 bases, with 11 bases between them. Germline V gives CDR1 MGHRA, CDR2 YSYEKL. The CDR3 protein is CASSLGGLETQYF. The CDR3 bases are TGCGCCAGCAGCCTGGGAGGTCTGGAGACCCAGTACTTC.

This clone was recorded only once. This chain connects TRBV6-5 to TRBJ1-1; D not resolved. The V end lost 5 bases, the J end lost 1 base, and 5 bases lay between the germline ends. Germline assignment: CDR1 MNHEY and CDR2 SVGAGI. The CDR3 has 12 residues. The CDR3 region is CASSTRNTEAFF. The CDR3 DNA is TGTGCCAGCAGTACACGGAACACTGAAGCTTTCTTT.

The chain carries TRBV7-9 and TRBJ1-1, with 7 bases that match TRBD1. CDR3 length: 16 residues. V lost 3 bases, J lost 1 base, and 8 bases stayed unmatched. Germline V gives CDR1 SEHNR, CDR2 FQNEAQ (reference sequence). CDR3 protein: CASSFYKGARNTEAFF. The CDR3 region has the DNA TGTGCCAGCAGCTTCTATAAGGGGGCGAGGAACACTGAAGCTTTCTTT. Using reference TRBV7-9 and TRBJ1-1 for the parts outside the CDR3, the full variable domain is DTGVSQNPRHKITKRGQNVTFRCDPISEHNRLYWYRQTLGQGPEFLTYFQNEAQLEKSRLLSDRFSAERPKGSFSTLEIQRTEQGDSAMYLCASSFYKGARNTEAFFGQGTRLTVV.

The chain is built from TRBV7-2 and TRBJ1-5; possibly TRBD1 for D (5 bases). The V end was cut by 1 base, the J end by 9 bases, with 10 bases between. This CDR3 contains 13 residues. The germline CDR1 and CDR2 sequences are SGHTA and FQGNSA. CDR3: CASSLVRGGPQHF. The CDR3 DNA reads as TGTGCCAGCAGCTTAGTTCGGGGGGGGCCCCAGCATTTT.

V usage is TRBV6-6 and J usage is TRBJ2-7; 9 bases fit TRBD1. The CDR3 covers 15 residues. Germline CDR1 and CDR2: MNHNY and SVGAGI (reference sequence). V dropped 6 bases and J dropped 5; count of bases not matched to a gene: 11. CDR3 in DNA: TGTGCCAGCAGCCCCAGGGACAGGGCAGCTCACGAGCAGTACTTC. It translates to CASSPRDRAAHEQYF.

CDR3 sequence reads: CASSQDRGGPDTQYF. CDR3 nucleotides: TGCGCCAGCAGCCAAGATCGGGGGGGCCCAGATACGCAGTATTTT. The chain has TRBV4-3 and TRBJ2-3; 8 nucleotides agree with TRBD2. Germline trimming cut 0 bases from V and 4 bases from J; bases unmatched to any gene: 3. Germline loops: CDR1 LGHNA, CDR2 YSLEER. There are 15 residues in the CDR3.

The rearrangement links TRBV6-4 to TRBJ1-2; D possibly corresponds to TRBD1 (5 bases). The CDR3 covers 17 residues. Germline values: CDR1 MRHNA, CDR2 SNTAGT. Trimming took off 2 bases at V and 0 bases at J, with 16 bases between the two ends. The CDR3 DNA is TGTGCCAGCAGTGACAGTCGGCAGGGAGGTACTAACTATGGCTACACCTTC. The encoded protein is CASSDSRQGGTNYGYTF.

The J gene is TRBJ1-2, the V gene TRBV9; D is perhaps TRBD1 (6 bases). This CDR3 has 12 amino acids. V lost 1 base, J lost 8 bases, and 9 bases lay in between. Germline V gene data show CDR1 as SGDLS and CDR2 as YYNGEE. CDR3 DNA sequence: TGTGCCAGCAGCGTAACAGGGAAGGGCTACACCTTC. Protein: CASSVTGKGYTF.

The chain joins TRBV11-2 to TRBJ2-1; 11 bases are shared with TRBD2. CDR3 length: 16 amino acids. Per germline, CDR1 SGHAT and CDR2 FQNNGV. Trimming cost V 3 bases and J 5 bases; bases outside gene matches: 6. The CDR3 is CASSFWTSGYDNEQFF. The CDR3 nucleotides are TGTGCCAGCAGCTTCTGGACTAGCGGGTATGACAATGAGCAGTTCTTC.

CDR3 sequence: CASSIERGFTDTQYF. The CDR3 DNA reads TGTGCCAGTAGTATAGAGCGGGGGTTCACAGATACGCAGTATTTT. V gene TRBV19 combines with J gene TRBJ2-3, with 7 nucleotides matching TRBD2. This CDR3 contains 15 residues. CDR1 and CDR2 (germline): LNHDA, SQIVND (reference sequence). V lost 0 bases to trimming and J lost 2 bases; unmatched junction nucleotides: 2.

This clone occurred once. The V gene is TRBV7-9, the J gene TRBJ2-7; 7 bases agree with TRBD1. Germline lookup yields CDR1 SEHNR and CDR2 FQNEAQ (reference sequence). V shed 4 bases and J 4 bases; nucleotides not matched to a gene: 10. The CDR3 sequence is 15 residues long. In nucleotides, the CDR3 is TGTGCCAGCAGCTCCCTACAGGGGTCCATTTACGAGCAGTACTTC. Translation: CASSSLQGSIYEQYF. Full variable domain (remainder filled in from reference TRBV7-9 and TRBJ2-7): DTGVSQNPRHKITKRGQNVTFRCDPISEHNRLYWYRQTLGQGPEFLTYFQNEAQLEKSRLLSDRFSAERPKGSFSTLEIQRTEQGDSAMYLCASSSLQGSIYEQYFGPGTRLTVT.

The chain joins TRBV6-1 to TRBJ2-7, with 8 positions matching TRBD2. The ends lost 0 bases at V and 0 bases at J; junction bases unmatched: 1. The CDR3 has 15 amino acids. From germline, CDR1 is MNHNS and CDR2 SASEGT. The CDR3 protein is CASSEALAGSYEQYF. The CDR3 nucleotides read TGTGCCAGCAGTGAAGCGCTAGCGGGCTCCTACGAGCAGTACTTC.

The rearrangement uses TRBV15 and TRBJ1-2; D gene unclear. Germline V gene sequence: CDR1 LNHNV, CDR2 YYDKDF (reference sequence). CDR3 size: 13 residues. V was clipped by 1 base and J by 2 bases, with 5 bases between them. CDR3 sequence (DNA): TGTGCCACCAGCAGAGGGGAGAACTATGGCTACACCTTC. Translated, it gives CATSRGENYGYTF.

The chain has TRBV9 and TRBJ2-3; 9 bases are shared with TRBD2. V gave up 4 bases and J gave up 2 bases; unmatched junction bases: 17. The CDR3 extends over 19 amino acids. Per the germline V gene, CDR1 is SGDLS and CDR2 is YYNGEE. The CDR3 protein is CASSKTSGTRQKNTDTQYF. The CDR3 DNA reads TGTGCCAGCAGCAAGACTAGCGGAACCCGACAAAAAAACACAGATACGCAGTATTTT.

The chain is built from TRBV30 and TRBJ1-6, with D possibly TRBD1 on 5 matching bases. Germline V CDR1 and CDR2: GTSNPN, SVGIG (reference sequence). Trimming pared 0 bases from V and 9 bases from J, leaving 12 bases between. The CDR3 contains 14 residues. CDR3 in DNA: TGTGCCTGGAGTGTGGGGGGGAGGGGTTCACCCCTCCACTTT. Translation: CAWSVGGRGSPLHF.